One and the same sample provided the 21 T cell receptor beta chains below, sequenced in a study of T cells in Graves' hyperthyroidism and ophthalmopathy. There were TCR beta CDR3 regions amplified from RNA transcripts. An initial round of RT-PCR targeting the TCR CDR3 relied on the HTBI primer set. TCRdb ran MiXCR on the multiplex PCR reads and lists one entry per CDR3 protein. The sample shows nearly 600,000 distinct CDR3 sequences, around 14% of them seen only once. The sequenced material came from blood. These TCRs come from a woman under 30 with Graves' ophthalmopathy.

With respect to this clonotype: This may come from a read error, since a much larger clone is one base off. V and J are TRBV28 and TRBJ2-2; D is uncertain. Looked up from germline, CDR1 is MDHEN and CDR2 is SYDVKM. CDR3 size: 16 residues. V lost 3 bases to trimming and J lost 4 bases, with 15 bases between them. The CDR3 region has the DNA TGTGCCAGCAGTTTGGACCCGTTAGATCCCACCGGGGAGCTGTTTTTT. Amino acids: CASSLDPLDPTGELFF.

This clonotype was seen a few times. The genes are TRBV4-3 and TRBJ2-3; TRBD1 agrees at 8 bases. This CDR3 has 15 amino acids. Germline values: CDR1 LGHNA, CDR2 YSLEER. V lost 4 bases and J lost 4; bases outside the gene matches: 7. CDR3 region: CASSPRQGPPDTQYF. The CDR3 bases are TGCGCCAGCAGCCCACGACAGGGGCCCCCAGATACGCAGTATTTT.

This clonotype appeared many times. The CDR3 DNA reads TGTGCCACCAGTGACCCTAAATGGTTGGGTTCGTACAATGAGCAGTTCTTC. It specifies CATSDPKWLGSYNEQFF. The J gene is TRBJ2-1, the V gene TRBV24-1; D is undetermined. V lost 4 bases and J lost 4, with 19 bases in between. Looked up from germline, CDR1 is KGHDR and CDR2 is SFDVKD. The CDR3 loop spans 17 amino acids.

The table lists this clonotype with a few counts. V gene TRBV18 combines with J gene TRBJ2-1, with 10 bases matching TRBD2. The CDR3 sequence is 17 residues long. Germline trimming cut 0 bases from V and 7 bases from J; bases unmatched to any gene: 9. In germline, CDR1 is KGHSH, CDR2 LQKENI. The CDR3 nucleotides are TGTGCCAGCTCACCACCGGAGCGGGAGGGCCTTGAGAATGAGCAGTTCTTC. Translating it yields CASSPPEREGLENEQFF.

CDR3 sequence reads: CASSLGGIQHF. The CDR3 nucleotides read TGTGCCAGCAGCTTAGGCGGGATCCAGCATTTT. The rearrangement uses TRBV7-9 and TRBJ1-5; the D is unclear. This CDR3 spans 11 amino acids. V dropped 1 base and J dropped 12 bases, with 7 bases sitting between them. CDR1 is SEHNR and CDR2 is FQNEAQ in the germline V gene (reference sequence). The whole variable domain, filled in from reference TRBV7-9 and TRBJ1-5, reads DTGVSQNPRHKITKRGQNVTFRCDPISEHNRLYWYRQTLGQGPEFLTYFQNEAQLEKSRLLSDRFSAERPKGSFSTLEIQRTEQGDSAMYLCASSLGGIQHFGDGTRLSIL.

V gene TRBV20-1 combines with J gene TRBJ1-5; D is uncertain. The V end lost 5 bases, the J end lost 6 bases, and 11 bases lay between the germline ends. The CDR3 consists of 12 residues. In germline, CDR1 is DFQATT, CDR2 SNEGSKA (reference sequence). For the CDR3, the DNA is TGCAGTGCTCCCATCCTGGGTCAGCCCCAGCATTTT. This gives the protein CSAPILGQPQHF.

For this clonotype: A single base separates this from a much larger clone, so it may be a read error. CDR3 nucleotides: TGTGCCAGCAGCTTCTCGCGGGGAGACAAAAACATTCAGTACTTC. Translated: CASSFSRGDKNIQYF. The rearrangement joins TRBV11-2 to TRBJ2-4; D is perhaps TRBD2 (6 bases). CDR3 size: 15 residues. Trimming stripped 3 bases from V and 3 bases from J, with 12 bases between. Germline-derived CDR1 and CDR2 are SGHAT and FQNNGV.

This clonotype was recorded many times. In DNA, the CDR3 is TGTGCCAGCAGCTTTGGGGGGGCCGGGGAGCTGTTTTTT. The encoded protein is CASSFGGAGELFF. The J gene is TRBJ2-2, the V gene TRBV27; 7 positions agree with TRBD2. Germline assignment: CDR1 MNHEY and CDR2 SMNVEV (reference sequence). The CDR3 is 13 residues long. Unmatched junction bases numbered 4, after V lost 6 bases and J lost 6 bases.

This clonotype was recorded many times. The rearrangement joins TRBV12-3 or TRBV12-4 to TRBJ2-1; no clear D. V was shortened by 5 bases and J by 7 bases, with 15 bases between the two germline ends. CDR3 size: 14 residues. The DNA for the CDR3 is TGTGCCAGCAGTGGGGTAGCCCTTTGGAATGAGCAGTTCTTC. Protein: CASSGVALWNEQFF.

This clonotype has just a few counts. The chain links TRBV6-6 to TRBJ1-4; perhaps TRBD1 as D (5 bases). The CDR3 is 16 amino acids. Germline V gene lookup returns CDR1 MNHNY and CDR2 SVGAGI (reference sequence). The ends were cut back, 2 bases at V and 3 bases at J, with 13 bases in the middle. CDR3: CASSYDPMGANEKLFF. The DNA for the CDR3 is TGTGCCAGCAGTTACGACCCAATGGGGGCTAATGAAAAACTGTTTTTT.

This clonotype was counted ten times or more. V gene TRBV12-3 or TRBV12-4 combines with J gene TRBJ1-3; 7 bases map to TRBD1. This CDR3 contains 15 residues. The ends lost 6 bases at V and 2 bases at J; junction bases unmatched: 7. CDR3: CASSRQGRPGNTIYF. The DNA for the CDR3 is TGTGCCAGCAGCCGACAGGGTAGGCCTGGAAACACCATATATTTT.

The chain is built from TRBV9 and TRBJ1-3, with 7 bases lining up with TRBD1. CDR1 and CDR2 from the germline V gene are SGDLS and YYNGEE. The CDR3 runs to 14 residues. The trim removed 0 bases at V and 3 bases at J, leaving 0 bases unmatched. The CDR3 loop reads CASSVGTGGNTIYF. The DNA of the CDR3 is TGTGCCAGCAGCGTAGGGACAGGTGGAAACACCATATATTTT. The full variable domain, rest sourced from reference TRBV9 and TRBJ1-3, is DSGVTQTPKHLITATGQRVTLRCSPRSGDLSVYWYQQSLDQGLQFLIQYYNGEERAKGNILERFSAQQFPDLHSELNLSSLELGDSALYFCASSVGTGGNTIYFGEGSWLTVV.

This chain connects TRBV27 to TRBJ1-1, with D unresolved. Germline CDR1 and CDR2: MNHEY and SMNVEV (reference sequence). The CDR3 contains 13 residues. V was pared by 2 bases and J by 2 bases, with 6 bases between. The CDR3 sequence is CASSLHHNTEAFF. The CDR3 DNA sequence: TGTGCCAGCAGTTTACATCATAACACTGAAGCTTTCTTT.

There are many counts of this clonotype. V and J are TRBV20-1 and TRBJ2-7; 8 nucleotides agree with TRBD2. Germline V gives CDR1 DFQATT, CDR2 SNEGSKA (reference sequence). V was pared by 4 bases and J by 6 bases, with 14 bases of the junction left unmatched. The length of the CDR3 is 15 residues. Here the CDR3 reads CSATGGETSRGEQYF. CDR3 nucleotide sequence: TGCAGTGCTACGGGGGGGGAGACTAGTAGGGGCGAGCAGTACTTC.

This clonotype was seen a handful of times. The chain employs TRBV10-2 and TRBJ2-1; 16 positions agree with TRBD2. The germline V gene encodes CDR1 WSHSY and CDR2 SAAADI. The V segment lost 0 bases and the J segment 6 bases; nucleotides outside the gene matches: 11. CDR3 length: 20 amino acids. CDR3 sequence reads: CASSESGTSGRALKGNEQFF. CDR3 nucleotide sequence: TGCGCCAGCAGTGAGTCGGGGACTAGCGGGAGGGCCTTAAAAGGCAATGAGCAGTTCTTC.

Ten or more counts support this clonotype. J is TRBJ1-1 and V is TRBV27; TRBD1 aligns across 12 bases. Per germline, CDR1 MNHEY and CDR2 SMNVEV (reference sequence). V lost 6 bases and J lost 2; bases outside the gene matches: 16. The CDR3 loop spans 19 amino acids. The CDR3 spells CASSRRRPGQGAGNTEAFF. The CDR3 DNA is TGTGCCAGCAGCCGGCGGCGCCCGGGACAGGGGGCCGGAAACACTGAAGCTTTCTTT.

Worth noting for this clonotype: A much more abundant neighbour one base away suggests this may be a read error. This chain connects TRBV2 to TRBJ1-5; D is unclear. The CDR3 spans 16 residues. CDR1 is SNHLY and CDR2 is FYNNEI in the germline V gene. CDR3 nucleotides: TGTGCCAGCAGTGACCCAGGCTTGGGGAGCAATCATCCCCAGCATTTT. Its translation is CASSDPGLGSNHPQHF.

A remark on this clonotype: One end of the junction varies from germline; a read error may be responsible. The V call is TRBV5-1, the J call TRBJ2-7; 8 bases match TRBD2. Germline lookup yields CDR1 SGHRS and CDR2 YFSETQ. This CDR3 contains 15 residues. CDR3 coding DNA: TGTGCCAGCAGCCGGGGGGGGCAAGCGGGGTACGAGCAGTACTTC. Protein: CASSRGGQAGYEQYF.

There are many counts of this clonotype. The chain couples TRBV2 to TRBJ2-1; D perhaps matches TRBD1 (5 bases). This CDR3 contains 16 residues. With 6 bases removed from V and 0 bases from J, the gap between germline ends came to 15 bases. Germline CDR1 and CDR2: SNHLY and FYNNEI. The CDR3 region is CASSVTGDDSYNEQFF. CDR3 sequence (DNA): TGTGCCAGCAGCGTCACAGGAGACGACTCCTACAATGAGCAGTTCTTC.

This clonotype was found a few times. The chain has TRBV12-3 or TRBV12-4 and TRBJ2-3; D unclear. Trimming stripped 1 base from V and 7 bases from J, with 6 bases between. The CDR3 spans 12 residues. CDR3 sequence: CASSLVLNTQYF. DNA of the CDR3: TGTGCCAGCAGTTTAGTTTTAAATACGCAGTATTTT.

This clonotype occurred many times. The genes are TRBV6-1 and TRBJ2-7; D unclear. In germline, CDR1 is MNHNS, CDR2 SASEGT. Trimming removed 6 bases at V and 6 bases at J, with 15 bases between. The length of the CDR3 is 13 residues. DNA for the CDR3: TGTGCCAGCAGGTTCAGGAGATCCAGCGAGCAGTACTTC. Its protein product is CASRFRRSSEQYF.